This TCR beta chain was retrieved from a study of response to subunit inactivated influenza vaccine. TCRdb processed the RT-PCR reads anew with MiXCR; each CDR3 protein has one entry. The table lists hundreds of thousands of distinct CDR3 sequences, about 14% of them singletons. General observations from the study: A suggestion made by the authors is that each seasonal influenza vaccination recruits few new T cells.

As to this clonotype: Its antigen is not known.

There are 16 residues in the CDR3. The V gene lost 2 bases and the J gene lost 0 bases, with 13 bases spanning the gap. Germline CDR1 is SEHNR and CDR2 is FQNEAQ (reference sequence). This rearrangement joins TRBV7-9 to TRBJ2-5; D is possibly TRBD1 (6 bases). The clonotype originates from a middle-aged man who received an inactivated influenza vaccine. This specimen consisted of PBMCs from blood, obtained 14 to 15 days before vaccination. The CDR3 DNA reads TGTGCCAGCAGCTTACTGGGGGCAGTCTACCAAGAGACCCAGTACTTC. Translated, it gives CASSLLGAVYQETQYF.